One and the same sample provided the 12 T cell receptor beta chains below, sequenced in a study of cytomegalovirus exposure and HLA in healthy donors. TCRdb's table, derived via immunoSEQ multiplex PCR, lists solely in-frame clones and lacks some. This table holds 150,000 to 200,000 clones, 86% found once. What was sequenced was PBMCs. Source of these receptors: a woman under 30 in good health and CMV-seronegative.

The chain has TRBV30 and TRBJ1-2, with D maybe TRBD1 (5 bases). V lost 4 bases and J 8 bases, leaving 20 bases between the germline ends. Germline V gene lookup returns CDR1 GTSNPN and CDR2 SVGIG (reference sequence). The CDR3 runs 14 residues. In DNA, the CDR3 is TGTGCCTGGAAACTTACCGGGGGGGGAGGCGGCTACACCTTC. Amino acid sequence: CAWKLTGGGGGYTF.

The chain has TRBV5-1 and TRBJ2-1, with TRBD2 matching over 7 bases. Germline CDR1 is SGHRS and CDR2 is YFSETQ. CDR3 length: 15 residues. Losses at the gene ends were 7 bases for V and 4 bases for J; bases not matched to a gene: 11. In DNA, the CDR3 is TGCGCCAGCGCCGCGGGGGAGGCAGGGTACAATGAGCAGTTCTTC. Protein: CASAAGEAGYNEQFF.

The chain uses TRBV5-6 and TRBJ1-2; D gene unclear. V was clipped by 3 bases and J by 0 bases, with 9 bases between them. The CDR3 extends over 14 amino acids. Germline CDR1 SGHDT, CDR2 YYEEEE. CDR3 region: CASSSLLANYGYTF. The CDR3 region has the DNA TGTGCCAGCAGCTCCCTGTTAGCTAACTATGGCTACACCTTC.

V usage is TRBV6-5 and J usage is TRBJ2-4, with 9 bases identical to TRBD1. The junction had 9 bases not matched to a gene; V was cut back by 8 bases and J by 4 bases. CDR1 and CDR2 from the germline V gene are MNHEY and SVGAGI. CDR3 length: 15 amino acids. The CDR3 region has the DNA TGTGCCAGCCGGGACGGGGGGACAGGGAAAAACATTCAGTACTTC. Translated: CASRDGGTGKNIQYF.

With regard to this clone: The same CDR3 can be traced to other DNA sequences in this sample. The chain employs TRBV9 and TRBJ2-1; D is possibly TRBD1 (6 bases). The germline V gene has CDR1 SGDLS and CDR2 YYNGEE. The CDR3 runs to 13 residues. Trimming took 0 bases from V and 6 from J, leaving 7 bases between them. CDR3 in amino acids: CASSVEGGNEQFF. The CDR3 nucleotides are TGTGCCAGCAGCGTAGAAGGGGGCAATGAGCAGTTCTTC.

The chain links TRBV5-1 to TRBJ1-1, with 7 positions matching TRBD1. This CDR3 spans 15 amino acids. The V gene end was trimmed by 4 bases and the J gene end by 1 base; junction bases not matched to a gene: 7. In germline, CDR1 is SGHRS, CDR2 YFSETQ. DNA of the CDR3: TGCGCCAGCAGCGGGGGGACAGACAAGAACACTGAAGCTTTCTTT. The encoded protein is CASSGGTDKNTEAFF.

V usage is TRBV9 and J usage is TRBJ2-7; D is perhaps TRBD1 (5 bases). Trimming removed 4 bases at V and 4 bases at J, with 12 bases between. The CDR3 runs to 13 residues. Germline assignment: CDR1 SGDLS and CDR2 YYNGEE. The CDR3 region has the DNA TGTGCCAGCAGCCCGAGACAGATTTACGAGCAGTACTTC. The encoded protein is CASSPRQIYEQYF.

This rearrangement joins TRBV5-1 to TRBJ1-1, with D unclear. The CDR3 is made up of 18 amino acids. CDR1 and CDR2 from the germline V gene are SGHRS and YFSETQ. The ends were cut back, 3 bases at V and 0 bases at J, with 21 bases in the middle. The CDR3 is CASSSQYYSRVMNTEAFF. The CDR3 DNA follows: TGCGCCAGCAGCTCCCAATATTACTCGAGGGTCATGAACACTGAAGCTTTCTTT.

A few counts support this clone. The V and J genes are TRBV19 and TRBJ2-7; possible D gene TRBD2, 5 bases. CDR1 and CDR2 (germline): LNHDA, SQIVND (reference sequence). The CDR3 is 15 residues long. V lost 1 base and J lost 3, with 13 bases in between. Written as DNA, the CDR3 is TGTGCCAGTAGTATAGGAAGAGGAGGAGGCTACGAGCAGTACTTC. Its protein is CASSIGRGGGYEQYF.

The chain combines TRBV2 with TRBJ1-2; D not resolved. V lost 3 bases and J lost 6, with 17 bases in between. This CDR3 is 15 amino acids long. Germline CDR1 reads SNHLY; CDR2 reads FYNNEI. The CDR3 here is CASSEASRGGDGYTF. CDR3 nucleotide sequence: TGTGCCAGCAGTGAGGCCAGCCGGGGAGGCGATGGCTACACCTTC.

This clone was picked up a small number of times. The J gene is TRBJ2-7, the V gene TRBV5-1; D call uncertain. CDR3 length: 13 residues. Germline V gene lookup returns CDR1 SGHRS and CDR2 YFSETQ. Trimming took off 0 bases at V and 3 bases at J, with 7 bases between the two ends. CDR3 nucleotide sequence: TGCGCCAGCAGCTTGGGTCAGTACTACGAGCAGTACTTC. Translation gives CASSLGQYYEQYF.

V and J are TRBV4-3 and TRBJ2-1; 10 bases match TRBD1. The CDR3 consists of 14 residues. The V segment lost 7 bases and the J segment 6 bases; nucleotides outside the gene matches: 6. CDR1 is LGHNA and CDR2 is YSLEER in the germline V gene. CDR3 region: CASTRDRGGNEQFF. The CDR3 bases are TGCGCCAGCACCCGGGACAGGGGCGGCAATGAGCAGTTCTTC.